The clone carrying this TCR beta chain was seen only a few times. This CDR3 is 16 amino acids long. J lost 0 bases, V lost 3 bases, and 7 bases had no gene match. Germline V gives CDR1 SGHRS, CDR2 YFSETQ. It was patients with CD8+CD57+ cell expansion by flow cytometry who were chosen for sequencing. The sample originates from a study of CD8+CD57+ T cells in acquired aplastic anemia. Overall study: Sorted CD4+ plus CD8+ cells gave DNA averaging around 3 ug.

Genomic DNA provided the template from which TCR beta VDJ and CDR3 profiles were obtained. TCRdb re-analysed the reads in MiXCR, keeping a single row per CDR3 protein. This sample yields 180,000 or so distinct CDR3 sequences, of which around 48% are seen a single time; 1.8% belongs to the top ten. Sequencing was carried out using sorted CD4+, CD8+, or CD8+CD57+ T cells (not recorded which) from PBMCs. This sequence joins TRBV5-1 and TRBJ2-3; 7 nucleotides line up with TRBD1. The receptor's source is a human donor with aplastic anemia. This CDR3 reads CASSSDRIFSTDTQYF. CDR3 DNA: TGCGCCAGCAGCTCGGACAGGATATTTAGCACAGATACGCAGTATTTT.